This T cell receptor beta chain emerged from a study of regulatory T cells in long-lasting Graves disease (dated by TCRdb to 2020 to 2022). As for the study more broadly: In the newly diagnosed Graves' disease group, patients had been taking antithyroid drugs for less than 3 months. TCR sequencing covered about 13 persistent and 20 or so newly diagnosed Graves' disease patients, about 35 samples in total. The study was conducted in China and was registered as a clinical trial. Patients with persistent Graves' disease were compared with patients with newly diagnosed Graves' disease using TCR sequencing and RNA sequencing of peripheral blood.

In the paper's terms, the time point label means: newly diagnosed GD, antithyroid drugs for less than 3 months. For both TCR sequencing and RNA sequencing, RNA was extracted from PBMCs using TRIzol. Graves' disease was diagnosed according to American Thyroid Association guidelines. Patients for the study were recruited at an endocrinology department in Xi'an, China. Each patient gave roughly 8.4 milliliters of peripheral blood, collected in an EDTA anticoagulant tube. PBMCs were isolated by Ficoll Paque Plus density gradient separation without further T cell sorting. An Agilent 2100 Bioanalyzer and agarose gel were used to assess RNA quality, and a NanoDrop 2000 was used to measure RNA concentration. According to the germline V gene (reference sequence), CDR1 reads DFQATT and CDR2 reads SNEGSKA. Trimming at the junction amounts to 8 bases on V and 5 bases on J, and the germline ends lie 18 bases apart. The CDR3 holds 13 amino acids from the cysteine to the phenylalanine. Solely the CDR3 DNA is kept, with 39 bases framed from the first base.

General study outcomes and caveats: The authors noted that the small sample size was a limitation that may lower accuracy. Patients with persistent disease shared more public clonotypes (about 3,000) than newly diagnosed patients did (966). Only peripheral blood was studied, because thyroid tissue, the primary lesion, was inaccessible. Lower TCR Shannon entropy and fewer highly expanded clones were observed in persistent Graves' disease patients than in newly diagnosed patients, which suggested clonal expansion. Sequencing and analysis were restricted to the TCR beta chain. TRBV28, TRBJ1-2 and TRBJ2-5 were preferentially used in persistent disease, while TRBV20-1 and TRBJ2-1 were favored in newly diagnosed disease.

In regard to this clonotype: There is no known antigen for this receptor. Base quality data are lacking; no much larger clone is found one base away.

Library preparation employed multiplex PCR. TCRdb records Illumina HiSeq 4000 as the sequencer. To build TCR beta libraries, CDR3 regions were amplified by Arm-PCR using iRepertoire HTBI primers. Before sequencing, the PCR products went through gel purification. As for how the authors treated the data: Gene usage analysis of CDR3 amino acid clonotypes used the approximately 62 TRBV and more than 13 TRBJ segments found across samples. Filtered high-quality paired reads were merged into contigs using COPE and FqMerger. BLAST was used to align contigs to IMGT TRBV, TRBD and TRBJ reference genes, with CDR3 defined following IMGT. Highly expanded clones were defined as clonotypes with a frequency above 0.1%. Repertoire diversity was measured by Shannon entropy, and V-J evenness by the Gini coefficient. Public clonotypes were defined as clonotypes shared by more than one individual. TCRdb's own reprocessing of the public reads used fastp at Q25 and MiXCR and kept productive beta chains. Each CDR3 protein gets just one entry, which takes the most common genes and DNA from the rows behind it. These V and J calls derive from TCRdb rather than the authors' analysis. The table for this sample lists approximately 310,000 distinct CDR3 sequences; 15% to 20% of them were counted only once. Less than 45% of the sample rests with the top ten.

Recombination linked TRBV20-1 to TRBJ2-5; the D gene is possibly TRBD1, with 5 bases matching. The clonotype comes from a female donor with Graves disease. Sequencing used peripheral blood mononuclear cells (PBMCs), obtained at new diagnosis, from a patient treated with antithyroid drugs. The CDR3: CSLRPEYRETQYF. The bases are TGCAGTTTAAGACCGGAATACAGGGAGACCCAGTACTTC.